The present T cell receptor (beta chain) was sequenced within a study of T-cell memory formation after mild COVID-19. Study-wide context: For the most part, TCR clusters were specific to one donor. General study findings and limits: CD4+ contracting clones were mainly CM and EM; CD8+ ones, EMRA.

Turning to this clonotype: Its specificity is not known.

TCRdb processed the 5' RACE reads anew with MiXCR; each CDR3 protein has one entry. The sample has around 420,000 distinct CDR3 sequences; less than 25% are singletons. The clonotype was recovered from an adult woman who had mild COVID-19 (a few samples of this study predate the infection). Cell type and time point are not known. Sequencing was performed on PBMCs or a T cell subset sorted from them (not recorded which).

The CDR3, as DNA: TGTGCCAGCAGCGGTCGGGGGAGGCATGATACGCAGTATTTT. Its translation: CASSGRGRHDTQYF. The chain has TRBV9 and TRBJ2-3, with D possibly TRBD2 on 6 matching bases. The germline V and J ends were trimmed by 3 bases and 6 bases, with 14 bases remaining between them. CDR1 is SGDLS, CDR2 YYNGEE, per germline. The CDR3 is 14 residues long. Full variable domain (missing parts from reference TRBV9 and TRBJ2-3): DSGVTQTPKHLITATGQRVTLRCSPRSGDLSVYWYQQSLDQGLQFLIQYYNGEERAKGNILERFSAQQFPDLHSELNLSSLELGDSALYFCASSGRGRHDTQYFGPGTRLTVL.